Many counts were recorded for the clone carrying this TCR beta chain. Trimming stripped 0 bases from V and 7 bases from J, with 8 bases between. Germline V gene lookup returns CDR1 SGHRS and CDR2 YFSETQ. This CDR3 spans 12 amino acids. This sample was taken from a study of blood T cell repertoires in COVID-19. Method: immunoSEQ multiplex PCR; TCRdb's copy keeps in-frame clones and lacks some. The sample lists approximately 300,000 clones; 75% to 90% were seen once. The chain is built from TRBV5-1 and TRBJ2-7; D call uncertain. Material for sequencing was peripheral blood. This TCR derives from a man between 18 and 29 years old with active or convalescent COVID-19. The CDR3 spells CASSLGWREQYF. The DNA of the CDR3 is TGCGCCAGCAGCTTGGGATGGCGGGAGCAGTACTTC.